This T cell receptor (beta chain) derives from a study of T cell repertoires in cytomegalovirus infection. Study-wide results and limits: Public TCR beta family frequency separated CMV-and-HLA carriers, including in an independent cohort.

This clonotype has only a few counts. As yet, its antigen is unknown. TCRdb re-analysed the reads in MiXCR, keeping a single row per CDR3 protein. The table includes hundreds of thousands of distinct CDR3 sequences, approximately 32% detected once. V trimming: 6 bases; J trimming: 3 bases; junction bases outside the gene matches: 10. This CDR3 has 16 amino acids. Germline assignment: CDR1 SGHTA and CDR2 FQGTGA. This sequence was found in a human donor in good health (CMV status not recorded). Some clones in this sample may be carry-over from other donors' samples. The sample consisted of cultured CD8+ T cells from PBMCs, taken from culture after CMV antigen stimulation. The chain recombines TRBV7-3 with TRBJ1-2, with 10 bases lining up with TRBD1. This CDR3 is CASRPNRDRGHYGYTF. The CDR3 DNA sequence: TGTGCCAGCAGACCCAACCGGGACAGGGGACACTATGGCTACACCTTC.